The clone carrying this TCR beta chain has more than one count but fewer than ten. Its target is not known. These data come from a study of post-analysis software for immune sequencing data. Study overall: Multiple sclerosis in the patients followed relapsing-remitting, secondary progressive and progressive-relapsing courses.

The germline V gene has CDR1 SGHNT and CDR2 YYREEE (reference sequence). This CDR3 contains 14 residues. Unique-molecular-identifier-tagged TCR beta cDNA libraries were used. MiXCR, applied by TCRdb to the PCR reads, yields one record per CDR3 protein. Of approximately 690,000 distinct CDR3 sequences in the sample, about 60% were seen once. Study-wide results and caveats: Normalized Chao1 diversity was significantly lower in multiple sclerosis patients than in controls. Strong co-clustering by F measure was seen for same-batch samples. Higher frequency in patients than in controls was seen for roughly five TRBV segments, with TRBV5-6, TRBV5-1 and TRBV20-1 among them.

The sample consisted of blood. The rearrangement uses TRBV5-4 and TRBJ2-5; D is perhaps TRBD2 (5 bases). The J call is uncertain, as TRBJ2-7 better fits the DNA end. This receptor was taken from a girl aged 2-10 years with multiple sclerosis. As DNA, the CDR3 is TGTGCCAGCAGCCCTACTTCGCCGGACTCCGAGCAGTACTTC. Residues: CASSPTSPDSEQYF.